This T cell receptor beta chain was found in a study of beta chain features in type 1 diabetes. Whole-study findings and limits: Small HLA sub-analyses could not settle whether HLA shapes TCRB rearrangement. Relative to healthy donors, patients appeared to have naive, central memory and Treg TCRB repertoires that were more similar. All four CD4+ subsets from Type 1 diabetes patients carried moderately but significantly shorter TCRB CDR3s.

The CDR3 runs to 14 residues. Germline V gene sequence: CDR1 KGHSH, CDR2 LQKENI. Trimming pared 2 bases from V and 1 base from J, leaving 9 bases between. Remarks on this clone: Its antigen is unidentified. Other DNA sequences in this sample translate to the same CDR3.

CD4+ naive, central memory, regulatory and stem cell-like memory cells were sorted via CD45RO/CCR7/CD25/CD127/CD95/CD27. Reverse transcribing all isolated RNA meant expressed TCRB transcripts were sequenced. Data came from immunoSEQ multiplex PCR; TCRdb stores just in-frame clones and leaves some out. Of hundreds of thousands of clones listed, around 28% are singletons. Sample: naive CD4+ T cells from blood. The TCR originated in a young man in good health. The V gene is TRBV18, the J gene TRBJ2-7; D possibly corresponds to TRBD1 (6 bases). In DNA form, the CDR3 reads TGTGCCAGCTCACCAACGGGACATTCCTACGAGCAGTACTTC. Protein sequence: CASSPTGHSYEQYF.